Listed below are T cell receptor beta chains from one sample, sequenced in a study of control samples from healthy donors and cancer patients. Method: immunoSEQ multiplex PCR; TCRdb's copy keeps in-frame clones and lacks some. The sample records about 61,000 clones, nearly 90% being singletons. Sequencing was carried out using PBMCs. These TCRs come from a man between 60 and 75 years old with colorectal cancer. CDR3s include the opening cysteine and the closing phenylalanine or tryptophan. The order of the fields is CDR3 length, J gene, D gene, V gene, CDR3 protein. A D gene is named only where the DNA matches it firmly.

16 | TRBJ2-7 | TRBD1 | TRBV2 | CASRGNRGRGEGEQYF
15 | TRBJ2-3 | NA | TRBV5-4 | CASSATSKTPDTQYF
16 | TRBJ2-1 | TRBD2 | TRBV7-8 | CASSLAQRGTYNEQFF
15 | TRBJ1-4 | TRBD1 | TRBV7-9 | CASSTTGGPNEKLFF
13 | TRBJ1-5 | NA | TRBV6-5 | CASSMDRGQAQHF
11 | TRBJ2-5 | NA | TRBV28 | CASRGRQTQYF
14 | TRBJ2-3 | NA | TRBV13 | CASSLGMGTDTQYF
16 | TRBJ2-2 | TRBD2 | TRBV5-4 | CASSFGSGINTGELFF
14 | TRBJ2-7 | TRBD1 | TRBV5-1 | CASSQGTGSYEQYF
13 | TRBJ2-5 | NA | TRBV15 | CATSRDRVGTQYF
15 | TRBJ2-3 | TRBD2 | TRBV10-2 | CASKPSGGDTDTQYF
15 | TRBJ1-3 | NA | TRBV6-2/TRBV6-3 | CASSYKGPSGNTIYF
17 | TRBJ1-5 | TRBD1 | TRBV4-2 | CASSQAPGDRANQPQHF
15 | TRBJ2-7 | NA | TRBV3-1/TRBV3-2 | CASSQDSVRAGEQYF
13 | TRBJ1-1 | TRBD1 | TRBV29-1 | CSAGQGRQVGAFF
14 | TRBJ2-2 | NA | TRBV5-1 | CASSPDPNTGELFF
12 | TRBJ2-1 | NA | TRBV5-1 | CASSLEVNEQFF
12 | TRBJ2-7 | TRBD1 | TRBV19 | CASVGQGLEQYF
14 | TRBJ1-1 | NA | TRBV7-5 | CARSSRRVVTEAFF
15 | TRBJ1-6 | TRBD1 | TRBV19 | CASSWAGGYNSPLHF
17 | TRBJ1-6 | NA | TRBV7-2 | CASSSTPRPLEGLPLHF
14 | TRBJ1-2 | NA | TRBV6-4 | CASSPGRLNYGYTF
14 | TRBJ1-6 | NA | TRBV6-5 | CASSPRGERGPLHF
14 | TRBJ1-3 | NA | TRBV19 | CASRPQGNGNTIYF
15 | TRBJ1-1 | TRBD1 | TRBV3-1/TRBV3-2 | CASSLSGQGLTEAFF
16 | TRBJ2-5 | TRBD1 | TRBV6-1 | CASSEAPGTGVETQYF
14 | TRBJ2-3 | NA | TRBV2 | CASKNDRHTDTQYF
13 | TRBJ2-2 | NA | TRBV11-2 | CASSPALIGELFF
13 | TRBJ2-1 | NA | TRBV29-1 | CSVGWGRRNEQFF
13 | TRBJ1-4 | NA | TRBV5-6 | CASSLGANEKLFF
16 | TRBJ1-6 | TRBD1 | TRBV9 | CASSPKSDRASSPLHF
15 | TRBJ1-2 | TRBD1 | TRBV5-4 | CASSPGGQGTYGYTF
11 | TRBJ2-7 | TRBD1 | TRBV2 | CASSTGNEQYF
14 | TRBJ2-4 | NA | TRBV7-2 | CASSPRRAKNIQYF
16 | TRBJ2-3 | TRBD1 | TRBV7-2 | CASSTGDRLRTDTQYF
13 | TRBJ1-2 | NA | TRBV2 | CASSEEANYGYTF
17 | TRBJ2-1 | TRBD1 | TRBV2 | CASSDRQGSFSYNEQFF
15 | TRBJ2-2 | TRBD2 | TRBV6-1 | CASTLRGGNTGELFF
14 | TRBJ1-2 | NA | TRBV6-5 | CASSYDQGFYGYTF
15 | TRBJ2-1 | TRBD1 | TRBV2 | CASSVGQGFYNEQFF
15 | TRBJ2-2 | NA | TRBV2 | CASTSGAVGTGELFF
16 | TRBJ2-5 | NA | TRBV5-6 | CASTVAGRAPVETQYF
15 | TRBJ1-4 | NA | TRBV27 | CASRDHSATNEKLFF
16 | TRBJ2-1 | NA | TRBV18 | CASSPTGEGSYNEQFF
13 | TRBJ2-2 | NA | TRBV9 | CASSVDFGGELFF
12 | TRBJ2-1 | NA | TRBV6-5 | CASSRGYNEQFF
17 | TRBJ1-1 | NA | TRBV10-1 | CASSAASGLSANTEAFF
17 | TRBJ1-4 | NA | TRBV4-3 | CASSQDPVAPSNEKLFF